This record concerns one TCR beta chain sequence. Antigen: not known. The entry originates in a study of blood T cells in healthy people across ages. Ranging in age from about 6 to 95, the donors were healthy Caucasian individuals from Russia. PCR was performed a second time for about 7 to 12 cycles using a sample-barcoded 5' primer and a J-beta primer mix. TCRdb reanalysed the 5' RACE reads using MiXCR and keeps one entry per CDR3 protein. This sample has around 670,000 distinct CDR3 sequences, with approximately 30% found just once. The CDR3 contains 14 residues. The V end was cut by 1 base, the J end by 11 bases, with 16 bases between. Germline loops: CDR1 SGHTS, CDR2 YDEGEE. Study results and caveats: It was found that TCR beta diversity correlated strongly with the percentage of naive T cells.

The source material was blood. The TCR sequence derives from a woman older than 75 in good health. V gene TRBV5-8 combines with J gene TRBJ1-5; maybe TRBD1 (5 bases). The CDR3 nucleotides read TGTGCCAGCAGCTTGAAGGGACCGGGAATGTCCCAGCATTTT. This gives the protein CASSLKGPGMSQHF.